These T cell receptor beta chains were read from a single sample in a study of CD8 T cells in ankylosing spondylitis. Each CDR3 protein is one row after TCRdb ran MiXCR on the 5' RACE reads. Among 700,000 or so distinct CDR3 sequences listed, under 20% were seen once. The specimen was blood, either unsorted or a sorted T cell fraction (not recorded which). The receptors come from a male donor with ankylosing spondylitis. Each CDR3 is given with its conserved first and last residue. A D gene is named only where the DNA matches it firmly. Where a row states a size, it is once, few, many or the class of an expanded clone; other rows omit it.

TRBV28	few	-	TRBJ2-7	TGTGCCAGCATTCCCCTGGGGGGCAATCTCTACGAGCAGTACTTC	CASIPLGGNLYEQYF
TRBV18	-	-	TRBJ1-4	TGTGCCAGCTCACCTAGACACGCGGAGGAAAAACTGTTTTTT	CASSPRHAEEKLFF
TRBV6-1	-	TRBD2	TRBJ2-3	TGTGCCAGCCATCCGGGGGGGGTGACAGATACGCAGTATTTT	CASHPGGVTDTQYF
TRBV4-2	-	TRBD2	TRBJ2-1	TGTGCCAGCAGCCAAGAGACAGCGGGAGTGCGGAATGAGCAGTTCTTC	CASSQETAGVRNEQFF
TRBV11-1	-	TRBD2	TRBJ2-3	TGTGCCAGCAGCTTATTGACTAGCGGGGGGACAGATACGCAGTATTTT	CASSLLTSGGTDTQYF
TRBV12-3/TRBV12-4	few	-	TRBJ1-2	TGTGCCAGCAGTTTGGTACAGAGCTATGGCTACACCTTC	CASSLVQSYGYTF
TRBV29-1	few	TRBD2	TRBJ2-1	TGCAGCGTACGCCGGGGGGGCCGGTCCTACAATGAGCAGTTCTTC	CSVRRGGRSYNEQFF
TRBV3-1	-	-	TRBJ2-3	TGTGCCAGCAGCCAAGATACGGGGACCAGGTATTTT	CASSQDTGTRYF
TRBV6-2/TRBV6-3	few	TRBD1	TRBJ2-7	TGTGCCAGCAGCGCCGGGGACAGGGGCCTTCCCCACGAGCAGTACTTC	CASSAGDRGLPHEQYF
TRBV20-1	-	-	TRBJ1-1	TGCAGTGCCAACCCCGAAGCTTTCTTT	CSANPEAFF
TRBV12-3/TRBV12-4	-	-	TRBJ2-1	TGTGCCAGCAGCTCTGACTTAGCCCCCTACAATGAGCAGTTCTTC	CASSSDLAPYNEQFF
TRBV7-9	few	-	TRBJ2-7	TGTGCCAGCAGCCTATCGAAGAGCGACGAGCAGTACTTC	CASSLSKSDEQYF
TRBV18	-	-	TRBJ1-2	TGTGCCAGCTCGTCCCTACCGGTGGGAGCTAACTATGGCTACACCTTC	CASSSLPVGANYGYTF
TRBV20-1	few	-	TRBJ2-1	TGCAGTGCTAGAGACCGATCAGGGATGAATGAGCAGTTCTTC	CSARDRSGMNEQFF
TRBV19	-	TRBD1	TRBJ2-7	TGTGCCAGTAGTTTTCGACAGGGCTCACTACCCTACGAGCAGTACTTC	CASSFRQGSLPYEQYF